This is a list of T cell receptor beta chains from one sample in a study of cytomegalovirus exposure and HLA in healthy donors. Here immunoSEQ multiplex PCR was the method, and the copy in TCRdb shows in-frame clones only, minus some. The sample yields approximately 120,000 clones, of which the top ten take up 1.5% to 2%. Input material: PBMCs. The source is a woman in her fifties or sixties in good health and CMV-seronegative. CDR3s include the opening cysteine and the closing phenylalanine or tryptophan. Each record gives: V gene, D gene, J gene, CDR3 protein. A D gene is named only where the DNA matches it firmly.

V gene: TRBV10-1
D gene: TRBD1
J gene: TRBJ1-6
CDR3 protein: CASSGYPGTGGTLSSYNSPLHF

V gene: TRBV6-1
D gene: TRBD2
J gene: TRBJ2-1
CDR3 protein: CASSENVGGPSNEQFF

V gene: TRBV2
D gene: TRBD2
J gene: TRBJ2-7
CDR3 protein: CASSLRRGGGFSLNEQYF

V gene: TRBV28
D gene: TRBD2
J gene: TRBJ2-1
CDR3 protein: CASSFPRDSGDNEQFF

V gene: TRBV7-7
D gene: TRBD1
J gene: TRBJ2-5
CDR3 protein: CASSLDRGQKQYF

V gene: TRBV10-3
D gene: TRBD1
J gene: TRBJ2-7
CDR3 protein: CAISPAGGEQYF

V gene: TRBV10-3
D gene: TRBD2
J gene: TRBJ2-3
CDR3 protein: CAIRTTGGGPVRRDTQYF

V gene: TRBV28
D gene: TRBD2
J gene: TRBJ2-5
CDR3 protein: CASSKPLAGGPEGTQYF

V gene: TRBV9
D gene: -
J gene: TRBJ2-5
CDR3 protein: CASSAPRGGGETQYF

V gene: TRBV7-9
D gene: TRBD1
J gene: TRBJ2-7
CDR3 protein: CARFGQGEYEQYF

V gene: TRBV5-1
D gene: -
J gene: TRBJ2-7
CDR3 protein: CASSLAGDEQYF

V gene: TRBV18
D gene: TRBD1
J gene: TRBJ2-1
CDR3 protein: CASSHETGEDEQFF

V gene: TRBV19
D gene: -
J gene: TRBJ1-1
CDR3 protein: CASSIRDMNTEAFF

V gene: TRBV10-3
D gene: TRBD2
J gene: TRBJ2-1
CDR3 protein: CAISEVSLAGEQYNEQFF

V gene: TRBV6-5
D gene: -
J gene: TRBJ1-2
CDR3 protein: CASSDREPLHGYTF

V gene: TRBV28
D gene: TRBD1
J gene: TRBJ1-5
CDR3 protein: CASSLGTGKQPQHF

V gene: TRBV2
D gene: -
J gene: TRBJ2-2
CDR3 protein: CASSEARRSPGELFF

V gene: TRBV25-1
D gene: TRBD1
J gene: TRBJ2-7
CDR3 protein: CASSARDRPIYEQYF

V gene: TRBV5-1
D gene: TRBD2
J gene: TRBJ2-5
CDR3 protein: CASSLLAGGQETQYF

V gene: TRBV10-2
D gene: TRBD1
J gene: TRBJ1-1
CDR3 protein: CASTGQTNTEAFF

V gene: TRBV6-1
D gene: TRBD2
J gene: TRBJ2-5
CDR3 protein: CASSELAGGPQETQYF

V gene: TRBV9
D gene: TRBD1
J gene: TRBJ2-7
CDR3 protein: CASSVGPGGSEQYF

V gene: TRBV4-2
D gene: TRBD2
J gene: TRBJ2-1
CDR3 protein: CASSQAGGGPDEQFF

V gene: TRBV28
D gene: -
J gene: TRBJ2-7
CDR3 protein: CASSSYTGGVIYEQYF

V gene: TRBV5-1
D gene: TRBD1
J gene: TRBJ1-6
CDR3 protein: CASSLLGRDRVDSPLHF

V gene: TRBV7-3
D gene: TRBD1
J gene: TRBJ1-2
CDR3 protein: CASSLMRTGSSGYTF

V gene: TRBV5-6
D gene: TRBD2
J gene: TRBJ2-7
CDR3 protein: CASSWGLASTYEQYF

V gene: TRBV4-1
D gene: TRBD2
J gene: TRBJ2-7
CDR3 protein: CASSPGLAGYEQYF

V gene: TRBV10-3
D gene: -
J gene: TRBJ1-1
CDR3 protein: CAISTGMNTEAFF

V gene: TRBV5-1
D gene: TRBD1
J gene: TRBJ2-2
CDR3 protein: CATGQGEPGELFF

V gene: TRBV19
D gene: TRBD1
J gene: TRBJ1-4
CDR3 protein: CASSSADRSTNEKLFF

V gene: TRBV28
D gene: -
J gene: TRBJ1-1
CDR3 protein: CASSLWGAQNTEAFF

V gene: TRBV19
D gene: -
J gene: TRBJ1-1
CDR3 protein: CASRRLPQGIDEAFF

V gene: TRBV5-1
D gene: TRBD1
J gene: TRBJ1-2
CDR3 protein: CASSRDRQAYGYTF

V gene: TRBV4-1
D gene: -
J gene: TRBJ2-1
CDR3 protein: CASSQGSVYNEQFF

V gene: TRBV12-5
D gene: TRBD1
J gene: TRBJ1-1
CDR3 protein: CASGSPGTGGNTEAFF

V gene: TRBV6-5
D gene: -
J gene: TRBJ1-3
CDR3 protein: CASSYKSSSGNTIYF

V gene: TRBV7-9
D gene: TRBD2
J gene: TRBJ2-2
CDR3 protein: CASSPIEGGDTGELFF

V gene: TRBV28
D gene: TRBD1
J gene: TRBJ2-1
CDR3 protein: CASSLLGTGEDEQFF

V gene: TRBV11-3
D gene: -
J gene: TRBJ2-7
CDR3 protein: CASSLDGVGPQYF

V gene: TRBV6-1
D gene: TRBD1
J gene: TRBJ1-5
CDR3 protein: CASSDRAQPQHF

V gene: TRBV6-1
D gene: TRBD1
J gene: TRBJ1-3
CDR3 protein: CASWGTGNGNTIYF

V gene: TRBV19
D gene: -
J gene: TRBJ1-5
CDR3 protein: CASSSGSRQPQHF

V gene: TRBV28
D gene: -
J gene: TRBJ2-7
CDR3 protein: CASSSGQTYEQYF

V gene: TRBV27
D gene: -
J gene: TRBJ2-3
CDR3 protein: CASSLLAKWGGTDTQYF

V gene: TRBV14
D gene: -
J gene: TRBJ2-1
CDR3 protein: CASSLIVRGDNEQFF

V gene: TRBV6-5
D gene: -
J gene: TRBJ2-7
CDR3 protein: CASSHEAGTSYEQYF

V gene: TRBV6-5
D gene: -
J gene: TRBJ2-5
CDR3 protein: CASSYVAEQETQYF

V gene: TRBV4-1
D gene: -
J gene: TRBJ1-3
CDR3 protein: CASSQYTGPTGNTVYF

V gene: TRBV6-6
D gene: -
J gene: TRBJ2-1
CDR3 protein: CASSAQGYNEQFF

V gene: TRBV6-5
D gene: -
J gene: TRBJ2-1
CDR3 protein: CASSYLQGNEQFF

V gene: TRBV27
D gene: TRBD2
J gene: TRBJ2-2
CDR3 protein: CASQKAGGGTGELFF

V gene: TRBV2
D gene: -
J gene: TRBJ1-4
CDR3 protein: CASSEAGGFNEGGPTNEKLFF

V gene: TRBV5-6
D gene: -
J gene: TRBJ1-6
CDR3 protein: CASSSTVGDSPLHF

V gene: TRBV6-5
D gene: -
J gene: TRBJ2-7
CDR3 protein: CASSYSSVDSHEQYF

V gene: TRBV4-2
D gene: -
J gene: TRBJ1-2
CDR3 protein: CASSHETVSYGYTF